The clone carrying this T cell receptor beta chain occurred once. The target antigen is unknown. The sample is drawn from a study of shared clonotypes between healthy human individuals. CDR1 is MNHEY, CDR2 SVGAGI, per germline. The CDR3 sequence is 15 residues long. All donors were healthy HIV-negative adults lacking recent acute infections or vaccinations. Study conclusions and caveats: Shared across several donors were about 4.8% of the naive CD4 clonotypes.

The protocol was immunoSEQ multiplex PCR, while the TCRdb copy is restricted to in-frame clones and leaves out a portion. Of around 2.5 million clones listed, over 85% were seen once; the top ten hold roughly 0.36%. The sequencing sample was made of naive CD4+ T cells from PBMCs. Subset noted: CD45RA+ positively selected. The rearrangement uses TRBV6-5 and TRBJ2-5; TRBD1 agrees at 8 bases. The tail of the sequence fits TRBJ2-7 better, so the J call may be wrong. The TCR was taken from a man in his late teens or twenties in good health. Some clones in this sample may be carry-over from other donors' samples. CDR3: CASSYSHTGGYEQYF. Written as DNA, the CDR3 is TGTGCCAGCAGTTACTCGCATACAGGGGGGTACGAGCAGTACTTC.